These 31 T cell receptor beta chains were sequenced from one sample in a study of T cell responses to AZD1222 COVID-19 vaccine. The assay was immunoSEQ multiplex PCR, and TCRdb's table has in-frame clones only and misses some. The sample shows 130,000 to 150,000 clones, 90% to 95% of them seen only once. The sequences come from peripheral blood, collected 28 days after the second AZD1222 dose. The receptors were gathered from an adult who received the AZD1222 COVID-19 vaccine.

This rearrangement joins TRBV7-2 to TRBJ1-5; D might be TRBD1 (5 bases). The CDR3 covers 15 residues. The germline gives CDR1 SGHTA, CDR2 FQGNSA. V was trimmed by 0 bases and J by 4 bases, leaving 10 bases between them. The CDR3 DNA follows: TGTGCCAGCAGCTTAGCAGGGGCGCTAAATCAGCCCCAGCATTTT. Amino acids: CASSLAGALNQPQHF. The whole variable domain, filled in from reference TRBV7-2 and TRBJ1-5, reads GAGVSQSPSNKVTEKGKDVELRCDPISGHTALYWYRQSLGQGLEFLIYFQGNSAPDKSGLPSDRFSAERTGGSVSTLTIQRTQQEDSAVYLCASSLAGALNQPQHFGDGTRLSIL.

The rearrangement links TRBV7-9 to TRBJ1-1; D ambiguous. This CDR3 is 12 amino acids long. Trimming pared 2 bases from V and 3 bases from J, leaving 4 bases between. CDR1 SEHNR and CDR2 FQNEAQ come from the germline V gene (reference sequence). The DNA for the CDR3 is TGTGCCAGCAGCTTATATGACACTGAAGCTTTCTTT. This translates into CASSLYDTEAFF.

The chain recombines TRBV9 with TRBJ2-7; TRBD1 is a possible D gene (5 bases). V lost 0 bases, J lost 5 bases, and 12 bases lay in between. The germline V gene encodes CDR1 SGDLS and CDR2 YYNGEE. The CDR3 is made up of 14 amino acids. In nucleotides, the CDR3 is TGTGCCAGCAGCGTAGGAACAGGCCCCAACGAGCAGTACTTC. This codes for CASSVGTGPNEQYF.

The chain recombines TRBV24-1 with TRBJ2-1, with 7 bases identical to TRBD2. Germline-derived CDR1 and CDR2 are KGHDR and SFDVKD. Trimming removed 3 bases from V and 12 bases from J; junction bases left unmatched: 4. The CDR3 spans 12 residues. This CDR3 is CATSDGGSRQFF. As DNA, the CDR3 is TGTGCCACCAGTGATGGCGGGAGTCGGCAGTTCTTC.

The chain couples TRBV7-2 to TRBJ2-5; 8 bases align to TRBD2. Looked up from germline, CDR1 is SGHTA and CDR2 is FQGNSA. This CDR3 contains 16 residues. The V gene end was trimmed by 5 bases and the J gene end by 4 bases; junction bases not matched to a gene: 12. The CDR3 coding sequence is TGTGCCAGCAGCCTAGAGTCGGCGGGAGGTCGAGAGACCCAGTACTTC. Translation: CASSLESAGGRETQYF.

The chain joins TRBV20-1 to TRBJ2-4, with a weak D call TRBD1 (5 bases). The germline V gene encodes CDR1 DFQATT and CDR2 SNEGSKA (reference sequence). V shed 0 bases and J shed 15 bases, with 12 bases lying between them. The CDR3 loop spans 11 amino acids. This chain's CDR3 is CSARDDGRGYF. CDR3 nucleotides: TGCAGTGCTAGAGATGATGGTAGGGGGTACTTC.

V gene TRBV20-1 combines with J gene TRBJ2-1; 11 positions agree with TRBD2. The CDR3 totals 15 residues. Trimming took 3 bases from V and 7 from J; bases not matched to a gene: 8. Germline CDR1 is DFQATT and CDR2 is SNEGSKA (reference sequence). The CDR3 region is CSASLAGGPSNEQFF. CDR3 DNA sequence: TGCAGTGCTAGTTTAGCGGGAGGGCCCAGTAATGAGCAGTTCTTC.

The chain joins TRBV5-1 to TRBJ2-7; 12 bases map to TRBD2. J gave up 5 bases and V 2 bases, and 5 bases lay outside the gene matches. This CDR3 comprises 15 residues. Germline V gives CDR1 SGHRS, CDR2 YFSETQ. The CDR3 protein is CASSFGLAGSNEQYF. The CDR3 DNA follows: TGCGCCAGCAGCTTTGGACTAGCGGGATCTAACGAGCAGTACTTC.

The chain couples TRBV6-6 to TRBJ2-1; D may be TRBD1 (6 bases). In germline, CDR1 is MNHNY, CDR2 SVGAGI (reference sequence). The length of the CDR3 is 14 residues. V shed 5 bases and J shed 8 bases, with 16 bases lying between them. This CDR3 is CASSQTGLGDEQFF. The DNA for the CDR3 is TGTGCCAGCAGTCAAACAGGGTTGGGCGATGAGCAGTTCTTC.

J is TRBJ1-4 and V is TRBV28; 7 bases are shared with TRBD1. Germline V gene lookup returns CDR1 MDHEN and CDR2 SYDVKM. The CDR3 has 17 residues. The V gene end was trimmed by 4 bases and the J gene end by 0 bases; junction bases not matched to a gene: 8. The CDR3 region has the DNA TGTGCCAGCAGTTATGACAGGGCTAAGCCAACTAATGAAAAACTGTTTTTT. Translating it yields CASSYDRAKPTNEKLFF.

V and J are TRBV11-3 and TRBJ1-1; tentatively, D is TRBD1 (5 bases). V was pared by 5 bases and J by 1 base, with 14 bases between. CDR3 size: 15 residues. Germline V gene sequence: CDR1 SGHNT, CDR2 YENEEA. CDR3 amino acids: CASSLSRVPNTEAFF. The CDR3 region has the DNA TGTGCCAGCAGCCTTAGCAGGGTACCGAACACTGAAGCTTTCTTT. Full variable domain (missing parts from reference TRBV11-3 and TRBJ1-1): EAGVVQSPRYKIIEKKQPVAFWCNPISGHNTLYWYLQNLGQGPELLIRYENEEAVDDSQLPKDRFSAERLKGVDSTLKIQPAELGDSAVYLCASSLSRVPNTEAFFGQGTRLTVV.

The CDR3 reads CASSLGAQGGTDTQYF. CDR3 nucleotides: TGTGCCAGCAGCTTAGGGGCACAGGGGGGCACAGATACGCAGTATTTT. The chain has TRBV7-6 and TRBJ2-3; 8 nucleotides match TRBD1. V gave up 1 base and J gave up 1 base; unmatched junction bases: 4. The CDR3 totals 16 residues. CDR1 is SGHVS and CDR2 is FNYEAQ in the germline V gene.

This chain uses TRBV9 with TRBJ2-3, with D uncertain. CDR3 length equals 15 residues. Trimming took 4 bases from V and 2 from J, leaving 14 bases between them. Germline loops: CDR1 SGDLS, CDR2 YYNGEE. CDR3 DNA: TGTGCCAGCAGCCCCCAGGCGCTGGTCACAGATACGCAGTATTTT. Encoded protein: CASSPQALVTDTQYF.

The V gene is TRBV3-1 (or the pseudogene TRBV3-2), the J gene TRBJ2-3; 8 bases are a match to TRBD2. The V and J ends lost 4 bases and 0 bases, in that order; junction bases with no gene match: 6. CDR3 length: 16 residues. Looked up from germline, CDR1 is LGHDT and CDR2 is YNNKEL (reference sequence). The CDR3 region has the DNA TGTGCCAGCAGCCCTCTTAGCGGGGCTAGCACAGATACGCAGTATTTT. This translates into CASSPLSGASTDTQYF.

This clone has more than one count but fewer than ten. This chain connects TRBV15 to TRBJ2-7; 13 bases agree with TRBD2. The length of the CDR3 is 20 residues. Trimming at V came to 4 bases and at J to 2 bases, leaving 17 bases not matched to a gene. In germline, CDR1 is LNHNV, CDR2 YYDKDF (reference sequence). This CDR3 reads CATSTSLTRTSGSRTYEQYF. The DNA for the CDR3 is TGTGCCACCAGCACCTCGCTTACTCGGACTAGCGGGAGTCGGACCTACGAGCAGTACTTC.

The chain has TRBV7-2 and TRBJ1-5, with a weak D call TRBD1 (6 bases). Trimming stripped 0 bases from V and 6 bases from J, with 15 bases between. CDR1 and CDR2 from the germline V gene are SGHTA and FQGNSA. This CDR3 has 16 residues. The CDR3 loop is CASSLAGGGRSQPQHF. CDR3 in DNA: TGTGCCAGCAGCTTAGCAGGGGGAGGGAGGAGTCAGCCCCAGCATTTT.

The rearrangement links TRBV4-1 to TRBJ2-7; TRBD2 matches at 7 bases. Germline V CDR1 and CDR2: MGHRA, YSYEKL. With V trimmed by 5 bases and J by 1 base, 11 bases remained unmatched. This CDR3 is 16 amino acids long. The CDR3, as DNA: TGCGCCAGCAGCGTACAGAGCGGGATCGGGTCCTACGAGCAGTACTTC. Translated, it gives CASSVQSGIGSYEQYF.

The V gene is TRBV30, the J gene TRBJ2-7; D not resolved. Germline V gene lookup returns CDR1 GTSNPN and CDR2 SVGIG (reference sequence). V was shortened by 1 base and J by 2 bases, with 3 bases between the two germline ends. CDR3 length: 11 amino acids. The CDR3 loop reads CAWSAAYEQYF. CDR3 in DNA: TGTGCCTGGAGTGCAGCCTACGAGCAGTACTTC.

This chain joins TRBV10-3 and TRBJ2-3; a weak D match, TRBD2 (6 bases). The V end was cut by 8 bases, the J end by 0 bases, with 12 bases between. The CDR3 is made up of 14 amino acids. Germline CDR1 ENHRY, CDR2 SYGVKD. The CDR3 spells CAIGASGSTDTQYF. The CDR3 nucleotides read TGTGCCATCGGGGCCAGCGGGAGCACAGATACGCAGTATTTT.

CDR3 protein: CASSRTTGPVAAFF. The CDR3 DNA follows: TGCGCCAGCAGCCGAACAACAGGGCCGGTCGCGGCTTTCTTT. The gene calls are TRBV4-3 and TRBJ1-1; possible D gene TRBD1, 6 bases. The germline V and J ends were trimmed by 4 bases and 11 bases, with 20 bases remaining between them. This CDR3 is 14 amino acids long. Germline-derived CDR1 and CDR2 are LGHNA and YSLEER.

The chain carries TRBV6-2 or TRBV6-3 and TRBJ2-3; D not certain. Trimming took 3 bases from V and 4 from J, leaving 11 bases between them. The germline CDR1 and CDR2 sequences are MNHEY and SVGEGT. This CDR3 is 14 amino acids long. This CDR3 reads CASSYSLEADTQYF. In nucleotides, the CDR3 is TGTGCCAGCAGTTATTCCCTCGAAGCAGATACGCAGTATTTT.

The V and J genes are TRBV7-3 and TRBJ2-5, with 7 positions matching TRBD2. Germline V lookup: CDR1 SGHTA, CDR2 FQGTGA. The CDR3 runs 17 residues. Trimming cost V 2 bases and J 3 bases; bases outside gene matches: 12. DNA for the CDR3: TGTGCCAGCAGCTTAGGGAGGGTACGGGATCCTGAAGAGACCCAGTACTTC. Translating it yields CASSLGRVRDPEETQYF.

The chain is built from TRBV11-3 and TRBJ2-3; D unresolved. This CDR3 has 15 amino acids. Germline assignment: CDR1 SGHNT and CDR2 YENEEA. V was pared by 2 bases and J by 0 bases, with 9 bases between. In nucleotides, the CDR3 is TGTGCCAGCAGCTTAAGTGGGCCTAGCACAGATACGCAGTATTTT. This sequence encodes CASSLSGPSTDTQYF.

The CDR3 spells CASRLGQRREKLFF. In nucleotides, the CDR3 is TGTGCCAGCAGATTGGGACAACGAAGGGAAAAACTGTTTTTT. The V call is TRBV7-2, the J call TRBJ1-4; maybe TRBD1 (6 bases). Germline V lookup: CDR1 SGHTA, CDR2 FQGNSA. The CDR3 is made up of 14 amino acids. V was pared by 6 bases and J by 8 bases, with 16 bases between.

The chain uses TRBV1 and TRBJ2-4; TRBD2 was called by the table and not checked on the DNA. TRBV1 is annotated as a pseudogene. CDR3 length equals 18 residues. CDR3 sequence reads: CTSSHGAGGTCSENIQYF. For the CDR3, the DNA is TGCACCAGCAGCCATGGAGCGGGGGGGACTTGTTCCGAAAACATTCAGTACTTC.

This chain connects TRBV3-1 (or the pseudogene TRBV3-2) to TRBJ2-7; weak D call: TRBD2 (6 bases). With 10 bases removed from V and 6 bases from J, the gap between germline ends came to 25 bases. Germline V lookup: CDR1 LGHDT, CDR2 YNNKEL (reference sequence). This CDR3 region has 15 residues. The CDR3 loop reads CATLAKLAQGSEQYF. The DNA for the CDR3 is TGTGCCACCCTAGCCAAGCTAGCGCAGGGATCCGAGCAGTACTTC.

V gene TRBV18 combines with J gene TRBJ1-2; D gene ambiguous. CDR3 length: 17 amino acids. V shed 2 bases and J shed 8 bases, with 24 bases lying between them. The germline V gene has CDR1 KGHSH and CDR2 LQKENI. The CDR3 nucleotides read TGTGCCAGCTCACCATCACCCATTGGGCCCCGTGGAGGCGGCTACACCTTC. It yields the protein CASSPSPIGPRGGGYTF. The full variable domain, in which reference TRBV18 and TRBJ1-2 provide the parts outside the CDR3, is NAGVMQNPRHLVRRRGQEARLRCSPMKGHSHVYWYRQLPEEGLKFMVYLQKENIIDESGMPKERFSAEFPKEGPSILRIQQVVRGDSAAYFCASSPSPIGPRGGGYTFGSGTRLTVV.

The chain employs TRBV6-1 and TRBJ2-7; D may correspond to TRBD1 or TRBD2 (6 bases each). CDR1 MNHNS and CDR2 SASEGT come from the germline V gene. The CDR3 sequence is 15 residues long. V shed 0 bases and J shed 4 bases, with 13 bases lying between them. CDR3 sequence reads: CASSEAWRGLYEQYF. CDR3 nucleotides: TGTGCCAGCAGTGAAGCTTGGAGGGGGTTATACGAGCAGTACTTC.

The chain is built from TRBV24-1 and TRBJ2-5, with D possibly being TRBD2 (6 bases). The V and J ends lost 7 bases and 0 bases respectively, with 8 bases between them. Germline CDR1 is KGHDR and CDR2 is SFDVKD. This CDR3 region has 13 residues. This CDR3 is CATSSGYQETQYF. CDR3 DNA: TGTGCCACCAGCAGCGGGTACCAAGAGACCCAGTACTTC.

This clone has just one count. This sequence joins TRBV6-6 and TRBJ2-1, with D perhaps TRBD2 (7 bases). The germline V gene has CDR1 MNHNY and CDR2 SVGAGI (reference sequence). Trimming left V 7 bases short and J 6 bases short, with 22 bases between. The CDR3 runs 16 residues. This chain's CDR3 is CASTLLSGGGANEQFF. The CDR3 nucleotides are TGTGCCAGCACCCTGCTTAGTGGTGGGGGGGCCAATGAGCAGTTCTTC.

This chain connects TRBV3-1 (or the pseudogene TRBV3-2) to TRBJ2-1; 12 positions match TRBD2. This CDR3 is 20 amino acids long. The ends lost 4 bases at V and 4 bases at J; junction bases unmatched: 17. Per the germline V gene, CDR1 is LGHDT and CDR2 is YNNKEL (reference sequence). The CDR3 region is CASSPNLSPGLAGTYNEQFF. The DNA of the CDR3 is TGTGCCAGCAGCCCGAACCTTTCGCCGGGACTAGCGGGTACTTACAATGAGCAGTTCTTC.